The 2 T cell receptor beta chains in this list originate from one sample, sequenced in a study of early T cells in non-severe SARS-CoV-2 infection. TCRdb reprocessed the 5' RACE reads via MiXCR and lists one record per CDR3 protein. The table has tens of thousands of distinct CDR3 sequences, more than 9% seen once; the top ten hold 7% to 9%. The source was whole blood, collected at baseline. The source is an adult who was a healthcare worker with PCR-confirmed SARS-CoV-2 infection or an uninfected control (not recorded which).

V and J are TRBV7-9 and TRBJ2-5; 8 bases are a match to TRBD1. Trimming at V came to 4 bases and at J to 5 bases, leaving 6 bases not matched to a gene. The germline V gene has CDR1 SEHNR and CDR2 FQNEAQ (reference sequence). CDR3 length equals 14 residues. The CDR3 region has the DNA TGTGCCAGCAGCTCCCACACAGGGGGGGAGACCCAGTACTTC. Amino acids: CASSSHTGGETQYF. Using reference TRBV7-9 and TRBJ2-5 for the parts outside the CDR3, the full variable domain is DTGVSQNPRHKITKRGQNVTFRCDPISEHNRLYWYRQTLGQGPEFLTYFQNEAQLEKSRLLSDRFSAERPKGSFSTLEIQRTEQGDSAMYLCASSSHTGGETQYFGPGTRLLVL.

This clonotype was seen many times. This CDR3 reads CSATPPTGGPTDTQYF. The CDR3 nucleotides are TGCAGTGCGACCCCCCCTACGGGAGGGCCAACGGATACGCAGTATTTT. The genes are TRBV20-1 and TRBJ2-3, with 8 bases that match TRBD2. Germline V gives CDR1 DFQATT, CDR2 SNEGSKA (reference sequence). CDR3 length: 16 amino acids. V trimming: 6 bases; J trimming: 6 bases; junction bases outside the gene matches: 17.